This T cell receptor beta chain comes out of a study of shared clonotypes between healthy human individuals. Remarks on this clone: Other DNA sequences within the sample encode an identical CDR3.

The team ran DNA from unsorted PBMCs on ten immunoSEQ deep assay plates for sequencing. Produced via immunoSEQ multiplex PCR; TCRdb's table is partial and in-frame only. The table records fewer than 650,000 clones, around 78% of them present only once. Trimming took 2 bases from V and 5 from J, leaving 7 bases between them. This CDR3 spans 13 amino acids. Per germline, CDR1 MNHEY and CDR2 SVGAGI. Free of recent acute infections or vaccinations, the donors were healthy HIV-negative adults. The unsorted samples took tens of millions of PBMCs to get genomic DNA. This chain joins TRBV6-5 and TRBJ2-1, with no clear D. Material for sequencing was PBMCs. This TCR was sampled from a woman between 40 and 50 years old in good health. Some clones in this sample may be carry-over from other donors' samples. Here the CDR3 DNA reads TGTGCCAGCAGTTACGGGCAGAACAATGAGCAGTTCTTC. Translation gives CASSYGQNNEQFF.